These T cell receptor beta chains were read from a single sample in a study of blood T cell repertoires in COVID-19. Clones were read by immunoSEQ multiplex PCR, and TCRdb kept only the in-frame ones, dropping some. This table has about 200,000 clones, around nine tenths appearing once. Sequencing was carried out using PBMCs or T cells enriched from blood (not recorded which). These TCRs come from a woman aged 25 to 39 with acute COVID-19. Both conserved end residues are part of each CDR3. Each record gives: J gene, D gene, CDR3 length, V gene, clone size, CDR3 DNA, CDR3 protein. D genes are given only for firm matches. A row's size may be missing; if present it is once, few, many or a size class.

j_call: TRBJ1-3; d_call: NA; cdr3_length: 13; v_call: TRBV7-2; clone_size: NA; cdr3_nt: TGTGCCAGCAGCCCCCGGGAGGGGATCACCATATATTTT; cdr3_aa: CASSPREGITIYF
j_call: TRBJ1-5; d_call: TRBD1; cdr3_length: 14; v_call: TRBV7-2; clone_size: few; cdr3_nt: TGTGCCAGCAGCCCAACAGGGGGCAATCAGCCCCAGCATTTT; cdr3_aa: CASSPTGGNQPQHF
j_call: TRBJ1-1; d_call: NA; cdr3_length: 15; v_call: TRBV7-9; clone_size: NA; cdr3_nt: TGTGCCAGCAGCGCCCACCCCACAGGGAACACTGAAGCTTTCTTT; cdr3_aa: CASSAHPTGNTEAFF
j_call: TRBJ2-1; d_call: TRBD2; cdr3_length: 16; v_call: TRBV4-3; clone_size: many; cdr3_nt: TGCGCCAGCAGCCAGGAGCCTAGCGGGGGGGCAAATGAGCAGTTCTTC; cdr3_aa: CASSQEPSGGANEQFF
j_call: TRBJ1-4; d_call: NA; cdr3_length: 14; v_call: TRBV29-1; clone_size: NA; cdr3_nt: TGCAGCGTTGAATTGAGAGGAGGGCTGCGGGAACTGTTTTTT; cdr3_aa: CSVELRGGLRELFF
j_call: TRBJ1-2; d_call: NA; cdr3_length: 16; v_call: TRBV7-2; clone_size: NA; cdr3_nt: TGTGCCAGCAGCTTAGACGTGGCGGAGGGTTACTATGGCTACACCTTC; cdr3_aa: CASSLDVAEGYYGYTF
j_call: TRBJ2-1; d_call: NA; cdr3_length: 13; v_call: TRBV5-6; clone_size: NA; cdr3_nt: TGTGCCAGCCTACGTGGGGGGTACAATGAGCAGTTCTTC; cdr3_aa: CASLRGGYNEQFF
j_call: TRBJ2-7; d_call: TRBD1; cdr3_length: 16; v_call: TRBV5-1; clone_size: few; cdr3_nt: TGCGCCAGCAGCTTCTCCGGGACAGGGAGGGGCTACGAGCAGTACTTC; cdr3_aa: CASSFSGTGRGYEQYF
j_call: TRBJ1-5; d_call: NA; cdr3_length: 14; v_call: TRBV7-2; clone_size: NA; cdr3_nt: TGTGCCAGCAGCTCGGGGAAGGTCGCTCAGCCCCAGCATTTT; cdr3_aa: CASSSGKVAQPQHF
j_call: TRBJ1-2; d_call: NA; cdr3_length: 13; v_call: TRBV12-3/TRBV12-4; clone_size: NA; cdr3_nt: TGTGCCAGCAGTCTGGGGGGGAGCTATGGCTACACCTTC; cdr3_aa: CASSLGGSYGYTF
j_call: TRBJ1-2; d_call: NA; cdr3_length: 15; v_call: TRBV11-2; clone_size: NA; cdr3_nt: TGTGCCAGCAGCTTATCAAGGGGTACTAACTATGGCTACACCTTC; cdr3_aa: CASSLSRGTNYGYTF
j_call: TRBJ1-2; d_call: NA; cdr3_length: 14; v_call: TRBV9; clone_size: once; cdr3_nt: TGTGCCAGCAGCGTAGCCGGGACTGGCTATGGCTACACCTTC; cdr3_aa: CASSVAGTGYGYTF
j_call: TRBJ1-2; d_call: TRBD1; cdr3_length: 12; v_call: TRBV15; clone_size: few; cdr3_nt: TGTGCCACGGGACAGGGGGCCTATGGCTACACCTTC; cdr3_aa: CATGQGAYGYTF
j_call: TRBJ1-2; d_call: NA; cdr3_length: 14; v_call: TRBV5-5; clone_size: few; cdr3_nt: TGTGCCAGCAGCTCAGTCCGGGGAGGAGATGGCTACACCTTC; cdr3_aa: CASSSVRGGDGYTF
j_call: TRBJ2-1; d_call: NA; cdr3_length: 13; v_call: TRBV27; clone_size: NA; cdr3_nt: TGTGCCAGCAGTTTCGACAGTTACAATGAGCAGTTCTTC; cdr3_aa: CASSFDSYNEQFF
j_call: TRBJ2-7; d_call: TRBD2; cdr3_length: 15; v_call: TRBV29-1; clone_size: once; cdr3_nt: TGCAGCGTTTCTGAACTAGCGGGGCCTGGTTACGAGCAGTACTTC; cdr3_aa: CSVSELAGPGYEQYF
j_call: TRBJ1-1; d_call: TRBD1; cdr3_length: 13; v_call: TRBV7-9; clone_size: NA; cdr3_nt: TGTGCCAGCAGGGATACAGGGGGCACTGAAGCTTTCTTT; cdr3_aa: CASRDTGGTEAFF
j_call: TRBJ1-4; d_call: NA; cdr3_length: 14; v_call: TRBV19; clone_size: NA; cdr3_nt: TGTGCCAGTAGTATGCAGGGTGTGCAAGAAAAACTGTTTTTT; cdr3_aa: CASSMQGVQEKLFF
j_call: TRBJ1-1; d_call: NA; cdr3_length: 14; v_call: TRBV6-2/TRBV6-3; clone_size: NA; cdr3_nt: TGTGCCAGCAGTACCCCCAGGGACTCCTCTGAAGCTTTCTTT; cdr3_aa: CASSTPRDSSEAFF
j_call: TRBJ2-1; d_call: TRBD1; cdr3_length: 15; v_call: TRBV5-1; clone_size: NA; cdr3_nt: TGCGCCAGCAGCTCGGGACAGGGTTTGGGCAATGAGCAGTTCTTC; cdr3_aa: CASSSGQGLGNEQFF
j_call: TRBJ2-1; d_call: TRBD2; cdr3_length: 16; v_call: TRBV9; clone_size: NA; cdr3_nt: TGTGCCAGCAGCGTCCCGGGACTAGCGGGGAACAATGAGCAGTTCTTC; cdr3_aa: CASSVPGLAGNNEQFF
j_call: TRBJ2-7; d_call: NA; cdr3_length: 14; v_call: TRBV5-1; clone_size: NA; cdr3_nt: TGCGCCAGCAGCTTAGAGCCCCCGTCCTACGAGCAGTACTTC; cdr3_aa: CASSLEPPSYEQYF
j_call: TRBJ1-5; d_call: NA; cdr3_length: 13; v_call: TRBV5-1; clone_size: NA; cdr3_nt: TGCGCCAGCAGCTCAGACATCAATCAGCCCCAGCATTTT; cdr3_aa: CASSSDINQPQHF
j_call: TRBJ2-7; d_call: NA; cdr3_length: 12; v_call: TRBV2; clone_size: NA; cdr3_nt: TGTGCCAGCAGTGAGAGGTCACACGAGCAGTACTTC; cdr3_aa: CASSERSHEQYF
j_call: TRBJ1-2; d_call: NA; cdr3_length: 14; v_call: TRBV27; clone_size: NA; cdr3_nt: TGTGCCAGCAGCTCCCGGGGGGGGTCCTATGGCTACACCTTC; cdr3_aa: CASSSRGGSYGYTF
j_call: TRBJ1-1; d_call: NA; cdr3_length: 17; v_call: TRBV9; clone_size: NA; cdr3_nt: TGTGCCAGCAGCGTAGCTGGTGACAGCGCGAAGAACACTGAAGCTTTCTTT; cdr3_aa: CASSVAGDSAKNTEAFF
j_call: TRBJ1-4; d_call: NA; cdr3_length: 16; v_call: TRBV25-1; clone_size: NA; cdr3_nt: TGTGCCAGCAGTGATTCGACTCCACTGCTTACGGAAAAACTGTTTTTT; cdr3_aa: CASSDSTPLLTEKLFF
j_call: TRBJ1-1; d_call: NA; cdr3_length: 16; v_call: TRBV4-1; clone_size: once; cdr3_nt: TGCGCCAGCAGCCAAGATAGAGGCAGGGGGAACACTGAAGCTTTCTTT; cdr3_aa: CASSQDRGRGNTEAFF
j_call: TRBJ2-3; d_call: TRBD2; cdr3_length: 15; v_call: TRBV2; clone_size: NA; cdr3_nt: TGTGCCAGCAGTGAACGGCGGGGGGCCACAGATACGCAGTATTTT; cdr3_aa: CASSERRGATDTQYF
j_call: TRBJ2-2; d_call: TRBD1; cdr3_length: 15; v_call: TRBV11-3; clone_size: NA; cdr3_nt: TGTGCCAGCAGCACGGGACAGGGCAACACCGGGGAGCTGTTTTTT; cdr3_aa: CASSTGQGNTGELFF
j_call: TRBJ2-1; d_call: TRBD2; cdr3_length: 15; v_call: TRBV6-4; clone_size: NA; cdr3_nt: TGTGCCAGCAGTGACTCGGCGGGGGGGCCCAATGAGCAGTTCTTC; cdr3_aa: CASSDSAGGPNEQFF
j_call: TRBJ2-1; d_call: TRBD1; cdr3_length: 16; v_call: TRBV27; clone_size: NA; cdr3_nt: TGTGCCAGCACCACCCGGGACAGTATCTCCTACAATGAGCAGTTCTTC; cdr3_aa: CASTTRDSISYNEQFF
j_call: TRBJ1-6; d_call: TRBD1; cdr3_length: 16; v_call: TRBV19; clone_size: NA; cdr3_nt: TGTGCCAGTAGTTTGTCAGGGGGCGGAATGGGTTCACCCCTCCACTTT; cdr3_aa: CASSLSGGGMGSPLHF
j_call: TRBJ1-2; d_call: NA; cdr3_length: 15; v_call: TRBV9; clone_size: NA; cdr3_nt: TGTGCCAGCAGCGAGTCATTGGGGCAGATCGATGGCTACACCTTC; cdr3_aa: CASSESLGQIDGYTF
j_call: TRBJ2-2; d_call: NA; cdr3_length: 13; v_call: TRBV19; clone_size: NA; cdr3_nt: TGTGCCAGTAGTTTCAGTACCACCGGGGAGCTGTTTTTT; cdr3_aa: CASSFSTTGELFF
j_call: TRBJ1-2; d_call: NA; cdr3_length: 15; v_call: TRBV7-9; clone_size: NA; cdr3_nt: TGTGCCAGCAGCTTAGCTGGAGGGAACAACTATGGCTACACCTTC; cdr3_aa: CASSLAGGNNYGYTF
j_call: TRBJ1-3; d_call: NA; cdr3_length: 14; v_call: TRBV30; clone_size: NA; cdr3_nt: TGTGCCTGGATGATGGGGGGGGCTGGAAACACCATATATTTT; cdr3_aa: CAWMMGGAGNTIYF
j_call: TRBJ1-2; d_call: NA; cdr3_length: 13; v_call: TRBV28; clone_size: NA; cdr3_nt: TGTGCCAGCAGTTTATCGGGGGTCTATGGCTACACCTTC; cdr3_aa: CASSLSGVYGYTF
j_call: TRBJ1-6; d_call: NA; cdr3_length: 16; v_call: TRBV30; clone_size: NA; cdr3_nt: TGTGCCTGGAGCCCCCTAGGACGGCAGGGGAATTCACCCCTCCACTTT; cdr3_aa: CAWSPLGRQGNSPLHF
j_call: TRBJ1-6; d_call: TRBD1; cdr3_length: 14; v_call: TRBV5-6; clone_size: NA; cdr3_nt: TGTGCCAGCAGCCAGGACAGGGGTAGTTCACCCCTCCACTTT; cdr3_aa: CASSQDRGSSPLHF
j_call: TRBJ2-7; d_call: NA; cdr3_length: 14; v_call: TRBV7-8; clone_size: NA; cdr3_nt: TGTGCCAGCAGGCCCTCGGCAGGGCCCTACGAGCAGTACTTC; cdr3_aa: CASRPSAGPYEQYF
j_call: TRBJ1-2; d_call: NA; cdr3_length: 13; v_call: TRBV6-5; clone_size: few; cdr3_nt: TGTGCCAGCAGTTCGCAAGGGGGCTATGGCTACACCTTC; cdr3_aa: CASSSQGGYGYTF
j_call: TRBJ1-5; d_call: TRBD1; cdr3_length: 15; v_call: TRBV6-2/TRBV6-3; clone_size: NA; cdr3_nt: TGTGCCAGCAGTTACGTCGGGACAGCTAATCAGCCCCAGCATTTT; cdr3_aa: CASSYVGTANQPQHF
j_call: TRBJ2-7; d_call: NA; cdr3_length: 13; v_call: TRBV12-3/TRBV12-4; clone_size: NA; cdr3_nt: TGTGCCAGCAGTTTATGGGGGGGGCAAGAGCAGTACTTC; cdr3_aa: CASSLWGGQEQYF
j_call: TRBJ2-7; d_call: NA; cdr3_length: 15; v_call: TRBV6-5; clone_size: few; cdr3_nt: TGTGCCAGCAGAATTATGACAACAGGGTCCTACGAGCAGTACTTC; cdr3_aa: CASRIMTTGSYEQYF
j_call: TRBJ2-7; d_call: TRBD1; cdr3_length: 14; v_call: TRBV7-9; clone_size: NA; cdr3_nt: TGTGCCAGCAGCTTAACCGGGACAGCTTACGAGCAGTACTTC; cdr3_aa: CASSLTGTAYEQYF